The present T cell receptor (beta chain) was sequenced within a study of blood T cell repertoires in COVID-19. For the study at large: Collection of acute and convalescent COVID-19 samples took place in the United States, Italy and Spain. PBMCs, B-cell-depleted T cells, or T cells were the source of the cDNA or gDNA that made up the material.

In the original processing: Estimation of nucleated cell counts was performed using reference gene primer amplification. The data were produced by immunoSEQ multiplex PCR, yet TCRdb's version contains in-frame clones alone and is incomplete. That table supplies the V and J calls and clone size; D and trimming were determined from the DNA. The sample records more than 150,000 clones, 85% to 90% being singletons. This clonotype was sampled from a woman in her thirties or forties with acute or convalescent COVID-19. Source material: peripheral blood.

The CDR3 DNA follows: TGTGCCACCAGCAAAGTGGTAAAAGAGTCTAGCGGGGGGAGGAATGAGCAGTTCTTC. Residues: CATSKVVKESSGGRNEQFF. The V gene is TRBV15, the J gene TRBJ2-1; TRBD2 aligns across 11 bases. Germline CDR1 reads LNHNV; CDR2 reads YYDKDF (reference sequence). V shed 4 bases, J shed 7 bases, and the junction held 18 bases outside the gene matches. This CDR3 is 19 amino acids long.